These 6 T cell receptor beta chains came from one sample sequenced in a study of shared clonotypes between healthy human individuals. CD45RO-negative cells were positively selected for CCR7, leaving out terminally differentiated effector memory CD45RA+ cells. Some clones are missing from TCRdb's copy, which holds only in-frame ones; the method was immunoSEQ multiplex PCR. The sample comprises about 1,800,000 clones, about 95% of which are singletons, and more than 0.95% rests with the top ten. Sequenced sample: naive CD8+ T cells sorted from blood. The receptor source for this set is a man younger than 35 in good health.

The CDR3 reads CASSQTSFNEKLFF. In DNA form, the CDR3 reads TGTGCCAGCAGCCAGACATCGTTTAATGAAAAACTGTTTTTT. The V gene is TRBV6-5, the J gene TRBJ1-4, with D unclear. Trimming shortened V by 6 bases and J by 4 bases, and 12 bases separated the two germline ends. The germline CDR1 and CDR2 sequences are MNHEY and SVGAGI. The length of the CDR3 is 14 residues.

The genes are TRBV11-2 and TRBJ1-2; D uncertain. Germline assignment: CDR1 SGHAT and CDR2 FQNNGV. Trimming removed 3 bases from V and 3 bases from J, with 11 bases in between. The CDR3 covers 14 residues. The CDR3 DNA sequence: TGTGCCAGCAGCTTGGAGAGCAGCTACTATGGCTACACCTTC. Translated, it gives CASSLESSYYGYTF.

This sequence joins TRBV6-5 and TRBJ2-7; 7 positions match TRBD2. The CDR3 has 13 residues. V lost 4 bases, J lost 7 bases, and 7 bases stayed unmatched. The germline gives CDR1 MNHEY, CDR2 SVGAGI. Here the CDR3 reads CASSFGGEWEQYF. DNA for the CDR3: TGTGCCAGCAGTTTTGGGGGGGAATGGGAGCAGTACTTC.

The chain is built from TRBV7-9 and TRBJ2-3; TRBD2 matches at 8 bases. The CDR3 is 13 amino acids. The J segment lost 6 bases and the V segment lost 5 bases, leaving 4 bases of the junction unmatched. CDR1 and CDR2 (germline): SEHNR, FQNEAQ (reference sequence). The CDR3: CASSGLAGDTQYF. CDR3 DNA: TGTGCCAGCAGCGGGCTAGCGGGTGATACGCAGTATTTT. Full variable domain (outside the CDR3, taken from reference TRBV7-9 and TRBJ2-3): DTGVSQNPRHKITKRGQNVTFRCDPISEHNRLYWYRQTLGQGPEFLTYFQNEAQLEKSRLLSDRFSAERPKGSFSTLEIQRTEQGDSAMYLCASSGLAGDTQYFGPGTRLTVL.

Turning to this clone: Distinct nucleotide sequences in the sample also encode this CDR3. This chain connects TRBV27 to TRBJ2-3; TRBD2 matches at 9 bases. The CDR3 covers 16 residues. Per germline, CDR1 MNHEY and CDR2 SMNVEV (reference sequence). The V gene end was trimmed by 0 bases and the J gene end by 4 bases; junction bases not matched to a gene: 5. CDR3 coding DNA: TGTGCCAGCAGTTTATCTGCGGGAGGGTCGGCAGATACGCAGTATTTT. Translating gives CASSLSAGGSADTQYF.

The chain's CDR3 is CASSFDQGAYEQYF. The DNA for the CDR3 is TGTGCCAGCAGCTTCGACCAGGGAGCCTACGAGCAGTACTTC. The chain combines TRBV5-4 with TRBJ2-7; D possibly matches TRBD1 or TRBD2 (5 bases each). The CDR3 consists of 14 residues. Germline CDR1 is SGHNT and CDR2 is YYREEE (reference sequence). V lost 2 bases and J 2 bases, leaving 11 bases between the germline ends.